One sample yielded the 32 T cell receptor beta chains listed below, sequenced in a study of molecular identifiers for immune sequencing clone quantification. Using its own MiXCR run on the PCR reads, TCRdb lists one record per CDR3 protein. The sample yields approximately 630,000 distinct CDR3 sequences, 25% seen once. Sequencing used naive CD8+ T cells from blood, with Jurkat cell RNA spiked in. Subset described: FACS-sorted CD8+CD4-CCR7+CD45RA+ naive T cells. The source of these receptors is a human donor in good health. Some libraries in this study had Jurkat cell RNA spiked in.

In its sample, this clonotype was seen many times. The rearrangement uses TRBV25-1 and TRBJ2-7; D might be TRBD1 or TRBD2, each matching 5 bases. The length of the CDR3 is 14 residues. Deletions cut 2 bases from V and 2 bases from J, with 10 bases between. Germline V gene data show CDR1 as MGHDK and CDR2 as SYGVNS. The CDR3 region is CASSEMGPPYEQYF. As DNA, the CDR3 is TGTGCCAGCAGTGAAATGGGACCTCCCTACGAGCAGTACTTC.

The table lists this clonotype with a few counts. V and J are TRBV27 and TRBJ2-1, with TRBD1 matching over 9 bases. V was pared by 5 bases and J by 4 bases, with 6 bases of the junction left unmatched. This CDR3 is 15 amino acids long. Germline V gene sequence: CDR1 MNHEY, CDR2 SMNVEV (reference sequence). The CDR3 DNA sequence: TGTGCCAGCAGTCCGCAACAGGGGGCGTACAATGAGCAGTTCTTC. Its translation: CASSPQQGAYNEQFF.

This clonotype was seen more than once but under ten times. The V call is TRBV28, the J call TRBJ1-5; 9 bases are shared with TRBD1. CDR3 size: 15 residues. Germline trimming cut 10 bases from V and 6 bases from J; bases unmatched to any gene: 13. Germline V CDR1 and CDR2: MDHEN, SYDVKM. The CDR3 protein is CATQWLTGGSQPQHF. The CDR3 nucleotides are TGTGCCACCCAGTGGTTAACAGGGGGCAGTCAGCCCCAGCATTTT.

This clonotype was recorded a few times. The chain uses TRBV19 and TRBJ1-5; D call uncertain. This CDR3 is 13 amino acids long. The germline V and J ends were trimmed by 6 bases and 2 bases, with 8 bases remaining between them. From germline, CDR1 is LNHDA and CDR2 SQIVND (reference sequence). For the CDR3, the DNA is TGTGCCAGTAGGGAGAATGGCAATCAGCCCCAGCATTTT. Amino acid sequence: CASRENGNQPQHF.

This clonotype has at least ten counts. The J gene is TRBJ2-1, the V gene TRBV24-1, with D uncertain. Trimming took off 6 bases at V and 9 bases at J, with 8 bases between the two ends. Germline CDR1 KGHDR, CDR2 SFDVKD. The CDR3 is 11 amino acids. The CDR3 DNA is TGTGCCACCAGTTTGGGTACTGAGCAGTTCTTC. It yields the protein CATSLGTEQFF.

This chain joins TRBV7-9 and TRBJ2-3, with TRBD2 matching 13 bases. Trimming removed 6 bases from V and 4 bases from J; junction bases left unmatched: 7. The V gene's germline CDR1 is SEHNR and CDR2 FQNEAQ (reference sequence). The CDR3 contains 16 residues. CDR3 nucleotide sequence: TGTGCCAGCAGTCTCCGGACTAGCGGGGGTGCAGATACGCAGTATTTT. Its translation: CASSLRTSGGADTQYF.

This clonotype showed up many times. For the CDR3, the DNA is TGTGCCAGCAGCTTAGAGGGAAATGAAAAACTGTTTTTT. Protein sequence: CASSLEGNEKLFF. The chain carries TRBV7-9 and TRBJ1-4; D call uncertain. V gave up 1 base and J gave up 5 bases, with 5 bases separating them. The germline CDR1 and CDR2 sequences are SEHNR and FQNEAQ (reference sequence). The CDR3 length is 13 residues.

For this clonotype: One end of the junction does not line up with germline, which may come from a read error. The CDR3 nucleotides are TGCGCCAGCGGCCAAGAAGGGGTAGGGGAGCAGTTCTTC. This sequence encodes CASGQEGVGEQFF. V and J are TRBV4-1 and TRBJ2-1; D possibly corresponds to TRBD1 (5 bases). Germline V gene lookup returns CDR1 MGHRA and CDR2 YSYEKL. CDR3 length: 13 residues.

The chain employs TRBV12-3 or TRBV12-4 and TRBJ2-1; 7 positions agree with TRBD2. Trimming took 2 bases from V and 1 from J; bases not matched to a gene: 5. The CDR3 consists of 16 residues. Here the CDR3 DNA reads TGTGCCAGCAGTTTATGGAGCGGGAAGTCCTACAATGAGCAGTTCTTC. Its protein is CASSLWSGKSYNEQFF.

This clonotype came up a few times. The V and J genes are TRBV5-1 and TRBJ2-7, with TRBD2 matching 9 bases. With 5 bases clipped from V and 1 base from J, the junction kept 7 bases outside the gene matches. Germline lookup yields CDR1 SGHRS and CDR2 YFSETQ. The CDR3 sequence is 15 residues long. The DNA of the CDR3 is TGCGCCAGCAGATTGCTAGCGGGGATATCCTACGAGCAGTACTTC. Translated: CASRLLAGISYEQYF.

V is TRBV6-2 or TRBV6-3 and J is TRBJ2-2; possible D gene TRBD2, 6 bases. The CDR3 contains 15 residues. CDR1 MNHEY and CDR2 SVGEGT come from the germline V gene. V lost 5 bases, J lost 7 bases, and 17 bases lay in between. This CDR3 is CASSHLGGSSGELFF. In DNA, the CDR3 is TGTGCCAGCAGTCACCTTGGGGGGTCTAGCGGGGAGCTGTTTTTT.

This clonotype was seen ten or more times. V gene TRBV2 combines with J gene TRBJ2-4; the match to TRBD1 covers 9 bases. Unmatched junction bases numbered 11, after V lost 6 bases and J lost 2 bases. The germline V gene encodes CDR1 SNHLY and CDR2 FYNNEI. The CDR3 spans 17 residues. CDR3 bases: TGTGCCAGCAGACCCCCCGGACAGGGGATTACCAAAAACATTCAGTACTTC. Amino acids: CASRPPGQGITKNIQYF.

There are a few counts of this clonotype. CDR3 nucleotide sequence: TGTGCCATCACCCGGGAGTCGGGGTCCTACGAGCAGTACTTC. It specifies CAITRESGSYEQYF. The chain couples TRBV10-3 to TRBJ2-7; a possible D gene is TRBD2 (6 bases). The CDR3 sequence is 14 residues long. From germline, CDR1 is ENHRY and CDR2 SYGVKD. Trimming took off 7 bases at V and 1 base at J, with 14 bases between the two ends.

DNA for the CDR3: TGTGCCAGCAGCTTGCAGTACAGGGATACTTCACCCCTCCACTTT. It is translated as CASSLQYRDTSPLHF. The rearrangement links TRBV5-8 to TRBJ1-6; maybe TRBD1 (6 bases). The ends were cut back, 1 base at V and 9 bases at J, with 14 bases in the middle. The CDR3 has 15 amino acids. Germline lookup yields CDR1 SGHTS and CDR2 YDEGEE.

V is TRBV12-3 or TRBV12-4 and J is TRBJ2-3, with no clear D. V was pared by 7 bases and J by 6 bases, with 11 bases between. This CDR3 is built from 12 residues. The CDR3 nucleotides are TGTGCCAGCACCCGTGTGGGGGATACGCAGTATTTT. Translation: CASTRVGDTQYF.

The chain combines TRBV6-5 with TRBJ2-1; D is ambiguous. V lost 8 bases, J lost 12 bases, and 14 bases lay in between. The CDR3 runs to 11 residues. Germline assignment: CDR1 MNHEY and CDR2 SVGAGI. This chain's CDR3 is CASSLGDGQFF. DNA of the CDR3: TGTGCCAGCTCCCTGGGCGATGGGCAGTTCTTC.

Regarding this clonotype: A much larger clone lies one base from this, so it may be a read error. The chain uses TRBV5-6 and TRBJ2-5; the D gene is possibly TRBD1 (5 bases). Germline V gene sequence: CDR1 SGHDT, CDR2 YYEEEE. This CDR3 is built from 18 residues. The CDR3 DNA follows: TGTGCCAGCAGCACGGCTTCATGGCCCAAGGGGTACCAAGAGACCCAGCACTTC. It encodes CASSTASWPKGYQETQHF.

This clonotype was picked up many times. This chain links TRBV20-1 with TRBJ2-3; 8 nucleotides align to TRBD2. Germline CDR1 is DFQATT and CDR2 is SNEGSKA (reference sequence). The V segment lost 2 bases and the J segment 3 bases; nucleotides outside the gene matches: 4. CDR3 length: 14 amino acids. This CDR3 is CSARTRLATDTQYF. CDR3 DNA: TGCAGTGCTAGAACACGACTAGCGACAGATACGCAGTATTTT.

As regards this clonotype: An end of the junction differs from the germline gene, which may be a read error. V usage is TRBV20-1 and J usage is TRBJ1-1, with TRBD1 matching over 8 bases. Germline V gives CDR1 DFQATT, CDR2 SNEGSKA (reference sequence). This CDR3 comprises 14 residues. The CDR3 reads CSAGDRGMGTEAFF. The CDR3 nucleotides read TGCAGTGCTGGAGACAGGGGTATGGGCACTGAAGCTTTCTTT.

This clonotype has ten or more counts. This chain joins TRBV5-1 and TRBJ2-7; no definite D call. CDR1 is SGHRS and CDR2 is YFSETQ in the germline V gene. The CDR3 has 10 amino acids. V shed 9 bases and J shed 1 base, with 5 bases lying between them. CDR3 sequence: CATKSYEQYF. DNA of the CDR3: TGCGCCACCAAGTCCTACGAGCAGTACTTC. Drawing the rest from reference TRBV5-1 and TRBJ2-7, the complete variable domain is KAGVTQTPRYLIKTRGQQVTLSCSPISGHRSVSWYQQTPGQGLQFLFEYFSETQRNKGNFPGRFSGRQFSNSRSEMNVSTLELGDSALYLCATKSYEQYFGPGTRLTVT.

J is TRBJ2-7 and V is TRBV7-9, with D tentatively TRBD1 (6 bases). Germline assignment: CDR1 SEHNR and CDR2 FQNEAQ (reference sequence). This CDR3 comprises 18 residues. V shed 1 base and J shed 0 bases, with 19 bases lying between them. In DNA form, the CDR3 reads TGTGCCAGCAGCTTAGGATCCGCGTTGACAGGAACCTCCTACGAGCAGTACTTC. Encoded protein: CASSLGSALTGTSYEQYF.

Remarks on this clonotype: The junction and the germline gene differ at one end; a read error may be behind it. J is TRBJ2-2 and V is TRBV5-1, with TRBD1 identical over 9 bases. The CDR3 is 17 amino acids. Germline lookup yields CDR1 SGHRS and CDR2 YFSETQ. DNA of the CDR3: TGCGCCCGCCGCTTGGCCGGGACAGGGATGGGCCCCGGGGCGCTGTTTTTT. It encodes CARRLAGTGMGPGALFF. Complete variable domain (other parts from reference TRBV5-1 and TRBJ2-2): KAGVTQTPRYLIKTRGQQVTLSCSPISGHRSVSWYQQTPGQGLQFLFEYFSETQRNKGNFPGRFSGRQFSNSRSEMNVSTLELGDSALYLCARRLAGTGMGPGALFFGEGSRLTVL.

This clonotype was seen many times. The chain carries TRBV2 and TRBJ2-7, with 12 positions matching TRBD2. Per the germline V gene, CDR1 is SNHLY and CDR2 is FYNNEI. The CDR3 runs 18 residues. V shed 6 bases, J shed 0 bases, and the junction held 12 bases outside the gene matches. CDR3 loop: CASSTTSGGSPLSYEQYF. The CDR3, as DNA: TGTGCCAGCAGCACGACTAGCGGGGGCTCCCCCCTCTCCTACGAGCAGTACTTC.

This clonotype occurred many times. The V gene is TRBV6-5, the J gene TRBJ2-5; TRBD1 matches 11 bases. CDR1 is MNHEY, CDR2 SVGAGI, per germline. CDR3 length equals 14 residues. The V segment lost 7 bases and the J segment 4 bases; nucleotides outside the gene matches: 5. This CDR3 is CASNPGQGGETQYF. CDR3 nucleotides: TGTGCCAGCAACCCGGGACAGGGGGGAGAGACCCAGTACTTC.

The sample holds many counts of this clonotype. The rearrangement links TRBV7-9 to TRBJ2-3; 10 nucleotides align to TRBD2. From germline, CDR1 is SEHNR and CDR2 FQNEAQ (reference sequence). CDR3 length equals 15 residues. The V segment lost 2 bases and the J segment 4 bases; nucleotides outside the gene matches: 3. Written as DNA, the CDR3 is TGTGCCAGCAGCTTAATAGCGGGGGGCGCAGATACGCAGTATTTT. It encodes CASSLIAGGADTQYF. The full variable domain, in which reference TRBV7-9 and TRBJ2-3 provide the parts outside the CDR3, is DTGVSQNPRHKITKRGQNVTFRCDPISEHNRLYWYRQTLGQGPEFLTYFQNEAQLEKSRLLSDRFSAERPKGSFSTLEIQRTEQGDSAMYLCASSLIAGGADTQYFGPGTRLTVL.

The rearrangement joins TRBV19 to TRBJ1-1; D is uncertain. The CDR3 runs to 13 residues. The V and J ends lost 1 base and 3 bases respectively, with 6 bases between them. CDR1 and CDR2 from the germline V gene are LNHDA and SQIVND (reference sequence). The CDR3 reads CASSIAMDTEAFF. The CDR3 coding sequence is TGTGCCAGTAGTATAGCCATGGACACTGAAGCTTTCTTT.

In its sample, this clonotype was seen many times. V usage is TRBV4-3 and J usage is TRBJ2-1, with D perhaps matching TRBD2 (5 bases). Germline CDR1 reads LGHNA; CDR2 reads YSLEER. V was pared by 5 bases and J by 2 bases, with 13 bases between. The CDR3 extends over 15 amino acids. CDR3 nucleotide sequence: TGCGCCAGCAGCTCCTACCGTAGCGCCTACAATGAGCAGTTCTTC. It translates to CASSSYRSAYNEQFF.

In its sample, this clonotype was seen many times. CDR3 sequence: CASSSELSSYNEQFF. The CDR3 DNA reads TGTGCCAGCTCCTCGGAACTAAGCTCCTACAATGAGCAGTTCTTC. The chain links TRBV9 to TRBJ2-1; D remains ambiguous. With 7 bases removed from V and 0 bases from J, the gap between germline ends came to 14 bases. This CDR3 has 15 amino acids. Germline V gene sequence: CDR1 SGDLS, CDR2 YYNGEE.

At least ten counts were recorded for this clonotype. V and J are TRBV20-1 and TRBJ2-7; no definite D call. Germline CDR1 reads DFQATT; CDR2 reads SNEGSKA (reference sequence). Trimming left V 5 bases short and J 3 bases short, with 14 bases between. This CDR3 is 13 amino acids long. The chain's CDR3 is CSAETHKDYEQYF. CDR3 nucleotides: TGCAGTGCTGAGACGCACAAGGACTACGAGCAGTACTTC.

As regards this clonotype: A read error may explain this, as a much larger clone is one base away. The V gene is TRBV7-3, the J gene TRBJ2-7, with TRBD2 matching 11 bases. The CDR3 contains 14 residues. The V gene's germline CDR1 is SGHTA and CDR2 FQGTGA. The CDR3 DNA follows: TGTACCAGCAGCCCACCGGGACTAGCGGAAGAGCAGTACTTC. It encodes CTSSPPGLAEEQYF.

Regarding this clonotype: Sequence at one end of the junction differs from germline and may be a read error. The CDR3 sequence is CASSYGGSSYNDQFF. The CDR3 DNA is TGTGCCAGTTCTTACGGCGGGAGCTCCTACAATGATCAGTTCTTC. The chain couples TRBV19 to TRBJ2-1, with 7 bases that match TRBD2. Germline loops: CDR1 LNHDA, CDR2 SQIVND (reference sequence). CDR3 length: 15 amino acids.

A note on this clonotype: One end of the junction is discordant with germline, which a read error may explain. The V and J genes are TRBV4-1 and TRBJ2-1, with TRBD2 matching over 7 bases. This CDR3 has 15 amino acids. The germline gives CDR1 MGHRA, CDR2 YSYEKL. DNA of the CDR3: TGCGCCAGCAGCCCGACCAGCGGGAAGGTGTATGAGCAGCTCTTC. Translated, it gives CASSPTSGKVYEQLF.